This T cell receptor (beta chain) originates from a study of long-term antiretroviral therapy in people with HIV. Study-level results: For ART adherence, viral resistance and therapy changes, no data were available. Controls had broader CDR3 length ranges than HIV repertoires did. Blood obtained between 2004 and 2017 may reflect older ART regimens.

Running of the v3.0 immunoSEQ assay took place at survey level. Sequencing was directed toward 40,000-50,000 T-cell genomes in each sample. TCRdb's table, derived via immunoSEQ multiplex PCR, lists solely in-frame clones and lacks some. The data contain about 33,000 clones, about 95% of them seen just once; the ten biggest clones take up 2% to 3%. Germline CDR1 is MNHEY and CDR2 is SMNVEV (reference sequence). Trimming shortened V by 6 bases and J by 0 bases, and 21 bases separated the two germline ends. The CDR3 runs 17 residues. A remark on this clone: Its antigen is currently unknown.

This rearrangement joins TRBV27 to TRBJ2-7; D call uncertain. The TCR was taken from a man aged 30-40 years with HIV. The sample consisted of unsorted PBMCs, taken approximately 6.8 years after starting antiretroviral therapy. The CDR3 bases are TGTGCCAGCAGCCCAGTCTTGATCCAGTCCGACTCCTACGAGCAGTACTTC. It encodes CASSPVLIQSDSYEQYF.